Below, one T cell receptor (beta chain) is given with its context. CDR1 SNHLY and CDR2 FYNNEI come from the germline V gene. The CDR3 has 18 amino acids. Between the trimmed V and J ends, which lost 7 bases and 0 bases, there was a span of 22 bases. Sequenced by immunoSEQ multiplex PCR; TCRdb stores in-frame clones only, minus some. The table records about 150,000 clones, around four fifths of them present only once. The data derive from a study of blood T cell repertoires in COVID-19. Material: peripheral blood. The origin of this receptor is a woman aged 80 or older with COVID-19, enrolled during active disease. The V gene is TRBV2, the J gene TRBJ2-1, with D possibly matching TRBD2 (5 bases). CDR3 residues: CASTPRASGLSSYNEQFF. Written as DNA, the CDR3 is TGTGCCAGCACCCCCCGGGCAAGCGGACTTAGCTCCTACAATGAGCAGTTCTTC.